The rows below give T cell receptor beta chains drawn from one sample of a study of memory CD8 T cells in hepatitis C reinfection. Generated by immunoSEQ multiplex PCR, the TCRdb table keeps only in-frame clones and is missing some. The table lists just over 45,000 clones, roughly 87% of them singletons, with 0.6% to 0.85% in the top ten. The sample comprised naive CD8+ T cells sorted from blood. The receptor source for this set is a man between 18 and 35 years old with hepatitis C virus infection. CDR3s include the opening cysteine and the closing phenylalanine or tryptophan. D genes are given only for firm matches. Only part of the rows carry a size: once, few, many, or a class if the clone is expanded.

clone size: .
J gene: TRBJ2-7
V gene: TRBV4-2
CDR3 length: 14
D gene: TRBD2
CDR3 DNA: TGTGCCAGCAGCCCCGTAGCGGGAGGCAACGAGCAGTACTTC
CDR3 protein: CASSPVAGGNEQYF

clone size: once
J gene: TRBJ2-1
V gene: TRBV19
CDR3 length: 15
D gene: .
CDR3 DNA: TGTGCCAGTAGTATAGATCACAGAGAAGGGGGTGAGCAGTTCTTC
CDR3 protein: CASSIDHREGGEQFF

clone size: .
J gene: TRBJ1-6
V gene: TRBV7-2
CDR3 length: 16
D gene: TRBD1
CDR3 DNA: TGTGCCAGCAGCTTTCGCGGGACAGACTATAATTCACCCCTCCACTTT
CDR3 protein: CASSFRGTDYNSPLHF

clone size: .
J gene: TRBJ2-1
V gene: TRBV14
CDR3 length: 15
D gene: .
CDR3 DNA: TGTGCCAGCAGCCAAGAGGAGGCAATCTACAATGAGCAGTTCTTC
CDR3 protein: CASSQEEAIYNEQFF

clone size: .
J gene: TRBJ2-1
V gene: TRBV11-2
CDR3 length: 17
D gene: TRBD2
CDR3 DNA: TGTGCCAGCAGCTACGGACTAGCGGGAGCATATTACAATGAGCAGTTCTTC
CDR3 protein: CASSYGLAGAYYNEQFF

clone size: .
J gene: TRBJ2-1
V gene: TRBV27
CDR3 length: 13
D gene: .
CDR3 DNA: TGTGCCAGCAGTCCCACCGGGGGAGACGAGCAGTTCTTC
CDR3 protein: CASSPTGGDEQFF

clone size: .
J gene: TRBJ2-7
V gene: TRBV5-4
CDR3 length: 15
D gene: TRBD1
CDR3 DNA: TGTGCCAGCACCCCTCCCGACAGGGGTCCCATGGAGCAGTACTTC
CDR3 protein: CASTPPDRGPMEQYF

clone size: .
J gene: TRBJ2-1
V gene: TRBV10-2
CDR3 length: 14
D gene: TRBD2
CDR3 DNA: TGCGCCAGCAGTGAGCGGGCTAGCGGGAACGAGGAGTTCTTC
CDR3 protein: CASSERASGNEEFF

clone size: .
J gene: TRBJ2-1
V gene: TRBV27
CDR3 length: 19
D gene: TRBD2
CDR3 DNA: TGTGCCAGCAGTTGGGGATCCGGGACTAGGCGGATTGCGGACAATGAGCAGTTCTTC
CDR3 protein: CASSWGSGTRRIADNEQFF

clone size: .
J gene: TRBJ1-4
V gene: TRBV19
CDR3 length: 13
D gene: .
CDR3 DNA: TGTGCCAGTAACGACAGCCCCAACGAAAAACTGTTTTTT
CDR3 protein: CASNDSPNEKLFF

clone size: .
J gene: TRBJ2-7
V gene: TRBV9
CDR3 length: 14
D gene: .
CDR3 DNA: TGTGCCAGCAGCGTAGGGGGCGGGGCGCGCGAGCAGTACTTC
CDR3 protein: CASSVGGGAREQYF

clone size: .
J gene: TRBJ2-5
V gene: TRBV7-9
CDR3 length: 16
D gene: .
CDR3 DNA: TGTGCCAGCAGCTCCACCCAGGGTTTTGGGCAAGAGACCCAGTACTTC
CDR3 protein: CASSSTQGFGQETQYF

clone size: medium-sized
J gene: TRBJ1-4
V gene: TRBV6-6
CDR3 length: 16
D gene: .
CDR3 DNA: TGTGCCAGCAGTTACCACTCGGGGGGCACTAATGAAAAACTGTTTTTT
CDR3 protein: CASSYHSGGTNEKLFF

clone size: .
J gene: TRBJ2-1
V gene: TRBV6-5
CDR3 length: 16
D gene: TRBD2
CDR3 DNA: TGTGCCAGCAGTTACTCATCCGGACTAGCGGGGGGTGAGCAGTTCTTC
CDR3 protein: CASSYSSGLAGGEQFF

clone size: .
J gene: TRBJ1-2
V gene: TRBV11-3
CDR3 length: 13
D gene: TRBD1
CDR3 DNA: TGTGCCAGCAGCTCCGACAGGGGGCATGGCTACACCTTC
CDR3 protein: CASSSDRGHGYTF

clone size: once
J gene: TRBJ2-1
V gene: TRBV6-5
CDR3 length: 16
D gene: TRBD2
CDR3 DNA: TGTGCCAGCAGTTACTCGGTCGGACTAGCGGGAGGAAAGCAGTTCTTC
CDR3 protein: CASSYSVGLAGGKQFF